Sequencing of this T cell receptor (beta chain) was carried out in a study of blood T cell repertoires in COVID-19. Study-level information: Acute-phase and convalescent COVID-19 samples originated in the United States, Italy and Spain. Nucleic acid was either cDNA or gDNA, and it came from T cells, B-cell-depleted T cells, or PBMCs.

V was trimmed by 5 bases and J by 4 bases, leaving 5 bases between them. CDR1 and CDR2 (germline): LGHDT, YNNKEL (reference sequence). This CDR3 has 11 amino acids. Authors' data handling: Scientists estimated how many nucleated cells there were by amplifying reference gene primers. The assay was immunoSEQ multiplex PCR, and TCRdb's table has in-frame clones only and misses some. The V and J calls and clone size are taken from that table; D and trimming were inferred from the DNA. The repertoire has 150,000 to 200,000 clones, roughly 91% of them found once; the top ten carry about 2.3%. The V call is TRBV3-1 (or the pseudogene TRBV3-2), the J call TRBJ1-2; D gene uncertain. The sample was peripheral blood. The receptor comes from a man aged 18 to 30 with acute or convalescent COVID-19. The CDR3 protein is CASSGSYGYTF. The CDR3 coding sequence is TGTGCCAGCAGCGGCTCCTATGGCTACACCTTC.